This T cell receptor beta chain was recovered during a study of cytomegalovirus exposure and HLA in healthy donors. 60 Vbeta and 13 Jbeta primers were used in PCR. Generated by immunoSEQ multiplex PCR, the TCRdb table keeps only in-frame clones and is missing some. The table lists around 100,000 clones. The study, taken as a whole, reports: Later analysis suggested links between common viral pathogens and several top significant clusters.

The germline CDR1 and CDR2 sequences are SGHTA and FQGNSA. The CDR3 runs 13 residues. V lost 3 bases to trimming and J lost 5 bases, with 10 bases between them. On this clone: Its antigen is not identified.

The sequencing sample was made of PBMCs. This sequence joins TRBV7-2 and TRBJ1-1; D unresolved. The TCR was taken from a man in his forties or fifties in good health and CMV-seronegative. The CDR3 DNA reads TGTGCCAGCAGCTTTCGGTCCGTGACTGAAGCTTTCTTT. It yields the protein CASSFRSVTEAFF.